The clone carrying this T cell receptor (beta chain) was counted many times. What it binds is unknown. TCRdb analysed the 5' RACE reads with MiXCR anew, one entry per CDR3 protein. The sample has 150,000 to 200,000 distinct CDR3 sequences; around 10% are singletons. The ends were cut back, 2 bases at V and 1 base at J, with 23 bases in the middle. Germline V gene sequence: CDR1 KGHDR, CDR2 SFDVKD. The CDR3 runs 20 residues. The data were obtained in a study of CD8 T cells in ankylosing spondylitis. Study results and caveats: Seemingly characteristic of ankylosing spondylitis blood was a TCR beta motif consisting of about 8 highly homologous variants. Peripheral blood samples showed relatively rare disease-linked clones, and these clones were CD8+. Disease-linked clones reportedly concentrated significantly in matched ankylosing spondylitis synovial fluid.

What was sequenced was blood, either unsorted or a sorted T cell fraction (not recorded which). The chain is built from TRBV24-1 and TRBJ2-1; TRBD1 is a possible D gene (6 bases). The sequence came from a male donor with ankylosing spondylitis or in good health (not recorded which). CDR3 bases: TGTGCCACCAGTGATTCCCGGGTTGTGGGGGCTGGGGTATCCTACAATGAGCAGTTCTTC. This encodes CATSDSRVVGAGVSYNEQFF.